Following are 16 T cell receptor beta chains from one sample sequenced in a study of identical twins. TCRdb re-derived calls from the 5' RACE reads in MiXCR, one entry per CDR3 protein. The sample includes about 700,000 distinct CDR3 sequences, 8.6% seen only once; the top ten take approximately 0.96%. This sample also belongs to another study, concerning yellow fever vaccine responses in identical twins.

Sequencing was carried out using PBMCs. All receptors come from a woman in her late teens or twenties in good health.

This clonotype has more than one count but fewer than ten. The J gene is TRBJ2-1, the V gene TRBV7-9; 9 nucleotides match TRBD2. Trimming took 5 bases from V and 4 from J; bases not matched to a gene: 6. The V gene's germline CDR1 is SEHNR and CDR2 FQNEAQ (reference sequence). The CDR3 extends over 15 amino acids. This CDR3 reads CASSRLAGQYNEQFF. The CDR3 DNA sequence: TGTGCCAGCAGCCGTCTAGCGGGGCAATACAATGAGCAGTTCTTC.

With regard to this clonotype: At one end, the junction sequence differs from germline, possibly due to a read error. The V gene is TRBV20-1, the J gene TRBJ2-7; 8 bases are a match to TRBD2. Per the germline V gene, CDR1 is DFQATT and CDR2 is SNEGSKA (reference sequence). The CDR3 has 16 amino acids. The DNA for the CDR3 is TGCTGTGCTAGAGATCAGAAGCGGGGGAAGCCCTACGAGCAGTACTTC. Its translation: CCARDQKRGKPYEQYF.

This clonotype was observed at least ten times. This chain uses TRBV9 with TRBJ2-7; D gene uncertain. Trimming shortened V by 3 bases and J by 4 bases, and 20 bases separated the two germline ends. The CDR3 length is 16 residues. Germline CDR1 reads SGDLS; CDR2 reads YYNGEE. CDR3 in DNA: TGTGCCAGCAGCGGGAACCCCCATCTATCAAGATACGAGCAGTACTTC. It encodes CASSGNPHLSRYEQYF.

The chain couples TRBV27 to TRBJ2-1, with D possibly TRBD1 on 5 matching bases. CDR1 MNHEY and CDR2 SMNVEV come from the germline V gene (reference sequence). The length of the CDR3 is 11 residues. CDR3 region: CAINQGNEQFF. CDR3 in DNA: TGTGCGATCAACCAGGGCAATGAGCAGTTCTTC.

This clonotype has just a few counts. The V call is TRBV18, the J call TRBJ2-7; 7 bases map to TRBD1. The CDR3 runs to 14 residues. The trim removed 2 bases at V and 3 bases at J, leaving 4 bases unmatched. Per germline, CDR1 KGHSH and CDR2 LQKENI. The CDR3 coding sequence is TGTGCCAGCTCACCAGAGGGGGCGTTCTACGAGCAGTACTTC. It translates to CASSPEGAFYEQYF. Variable domain in full (rest from reference TRBV18 and TRBJ2-7): NAGVMQNPRHLVRRRGQEARLRCSPMKGHSHVYWYRQLPEEGLKFMVYLQKENIIDESGMPKERFSAEFPKEGPSILRIQQVVRGDSAAYFCASSPEGAFYEQYFGPGTRLTVT.

This clonotype has ten or more counts. J is TRBJ2-3 and V is TRBV10-3; D remains unclear. This CDR3 comprises 13 residues. The germline CDR1 and CDR2 sequences are ENHRY and SYGVKD. Trimming took 3 bases from V and 3 from J, leaving 7 bases between them. The CDR3 region has the DNA TGTGCCATCAGTGACAGTGTAACAGATACGCAGTATTTT. Its protein is CAISDSVTDTQYF.

The chain joins TRBV2 to TRBJ2-7; tentatively, D is TRBD2 (6 bases). The germline V and J ends were trimmed by 4 bases and 5 bases, with 15 bases remaining between them. The CDR3 is 14 amino acids. The germline V gene encodes CDR1 SNHLY and CDR2 FYNNEI. The CDR3 DNA reads TGTGCCAGCAGTGCCACCGGGAGAGCGAACGAGCAGTACTTC. This translates into CASSATGRANEQYF. Full variable domain (remainder filled in from reference TRBV2 and TRBJ2-7): EPEVTQTPSHQVTQMGQEVILRCVPISNHLYFYWYRQILGQKVEFLVSFYNNEISEKSEIFDDQFSVERPDGSNFTLKIRSTKLEDSAMYFCASSATGRANEQYFGPGTRLTVT.

This clonotype has just a few counts. This chain joins TRBV11-3 and TRBJ2-7, with D uncertain. The CDR3 has 15 residues. CDR1 and CDR2 from the germline V gene are SGHNT and YENEEA. V was shortened by 5 bases and J by 5 bases, with 19 bases between the two germline ends. In nucleotides, the CDR3 is TGTGCCAGCAGCCCACGCTTTGGTGGGAAGGACGAGCAGTACTTC. The encoded protein is CASSPRFGGKDEQYF.

This clonotype was picked up many times. The chain couples TRBV7-2 to TRBJ2-1; no firm D call. Trimming removed 3 bases from V and 3 bases from J, with 9 bases in between. Germline V gene lookup returns CDR1 SGHTA and CDR2 FQGNSA. The CDR3 totals 14 residues. As DNA, the CDR3 is TGTGCCAGCAGCTTGATATTACACTACAATGAGCAGTTCTTC. Encoded protein: CASSLILHYNEQFF.

At least ten counts were recorded for this clonotype. DNA of the CDR3: TGTGCCAGCAGCTTAAGTGGGGGAAAGATAAGCGAGCAGTACTTC. Encoded protein: CASSLSGGKISEQYF. The chain has TRBV5-5 and TRBJ2-7; perhaps D is TRBD1 or TRBD2 (5 bases each). CDR3 size: 15 residues. CDR1 is SGHKS and CDR2 is YYEKEE in the germline V gene (reference sequence). Trimming cost V 2 bases and J 6 bases, with 18 bases left between them. Looking up the rest from reference TRBV5-5 and TRBJ2-7 gives the full variable domain: DAGVTQSPTHLIKTRGQQVTLRCSPISGHKSVSWYQQVLGQGPQFIFQYYEKEERGRGNFPDRFSARQFPNYSSELNVNALLLGDSALYLCASSLSGGKISEQYFGPGTRLTVT.

The sample holds many counts of this clonotype. The chain joins TRBV30 to TRBJ2-1; 11 nucleotides match TRBD1. The CDR3 is 12 residues long. Germline CDR1 is GTSNPN and CDR2 is SVGIG (reference sequence). With V trimmed by 3 bases and J by 14 bases, 6 bases remained unmatched. The CDR3 nucleotides are TGTGCCTGGAGCCCGGGACAGGGGGTTGAGTTCTTC. Translation: CAWSPGQGVEFF.

This clonotype was seen a few times. The rearrangement links TRBV20-1 to TRBJ1-5, with D unresolved. With 5 bases removed from V and 2 bases from J, the gap between germline ends came to 19 bases. Per germline, CDR1 DFQATT and CDR2 SNEGSKA (reference sequence). The CDR3 length is 16 residues. For the CDR3, the DNA is TGCAGTGCTGTATTTAGGCTCGACCGGGGCAATCAGCCCCAGCATTTT. Its translation: CSAVFRLDRGNQPQHF.

Ten or more counts support this clonotype. DNA for the CDR3: TGCAGCGTTGTTGGCGGGAGGGCGAATGAGCAGTTCTTC. Translating gives CSVVGGRANEQFF. The V call is TRBV29-1, the J call TRBJ2-1; 9 bases map to TRBD2. V lost 4 bases, J lost 7 bases, and 5 bases stayed unmatched. This CDR3 is built from 13 residues. Germline V gene lookup returns CDR1 SQVTM and CDR2 ANQGSEA.

This clonotype was observed at least ten times. CDR3 sequence reads: CASSFGQLGETQYF. CDR3 DNA: TGTGCCAGCAGCTTTGGACAGCTTGGAGAGACCCAGTACTTC. The chain has TRBV11-2 and TRBJ2-5; a possible D gene is TRBD1 (6 bases). The germline V gene encodes CDR1 SGHAT and CDR2 FQNNGV. The ends were cut back, 3 bases at V and 4 bases at J, with 12 bases in the middle. This CDR3 is 14 amino acids long.

This clonotype was seen more than once but under ten times. This sequence joins TRBV4-3 and TRBJ2-1, with 8 bases identical to TRBD1. The CDR3 is 16 amino acids. V lost 0 bases to trimming and J lost 4 bases; unmatched junction nucleotides: 5. Germline V gives CDR1 LGHNA, CDR2 YSLEER. The CDR3 is CASSQEVQGAYNEQFF. The CDR3 bases are TGCGCCAGCAGCCAAGAGGTCCAGGGGGCGTACAATGAGCAGTTCTTC.

This clonotype was detected many times. The chain combines TRBV10-2 with TRBJ2-1, with 12 bases aligning to TRBD2. V lost 6 bases to trimming and J lost 7 bases; unmatched junction nucleotides: 7. The length of the CDR3 is 15 residues. Per the germline V gene, CDR1 is WSHSY and CDR2 is SAAADI. The CDR3 sequence is CASRKGLAGPNEQFF. The CDR3 DNA sequence: TGCGCCAGCAGGAAGGGACTAGCGGGCCCTAATGAGCAGTTCTTC.